The 30 T cell receptor beta chains below come from one sample, sequenced in a study of cytomegalovirus exposure and HLA in healthy donors. With 60 Vbeta and 13 Jbeta primers, the PCR was carried out. TCRdb's copy holds only in-frame clones and misses some; the assay was immunoSEQ multiplex PCR. In the table there are about 85,000 clones, approximately 80% of which are singletons. The sample consisted of PBMCs. All receptors derive from a middle-aged man in good health and CMV-seropositive.

The V call is TRBV27, the J call TRBJ2-1, with 8 bases matching TRBD2. V gave up 5 bases and J gave up 5 bases; unmatched junction bases: 14. Looked up from germline, CDR1 is MNHEY and CDR2 is SMNVEV (reference sequence). The length of the CDR3 is 17 residues. CDR3 sequence: CASSVTSAHQIDNEQFF. CDR3 nucleotides: TGTGCCAGCAGTGTGACTAGCGCCCACCAAATAGACAATGAGCAGTTCTTC.

The chain joins TRBV5-1 to TRBJ1-6, with D tentatively TRBD1 (5 bases). Trimming pared 0 bases from V and 12 bases from J, leaving 10 bases between. Germline V gene sequence: CDR1 SGHRS, CDR2 YFSETQ. CDR3 length: 13 residues. The CDR3 protein is CASSLEAGLPLHF. CDR3 DNA: TGCGCCAGCAGCTTGGAGGCGGGGCTACCCCTCCACTTT.

V usage is TRBV5-4 and J usage is TRBJ1-2, with D unresolved. The V gene lost 4 bases and the J gene lost 2 bases, with 12 bases spanning the gap. Germline loops: CDR1 SGHNT, CDR2 YYREEE (reference sequence). The CDR3 is 14 residues long. The CDR3 loop reads CASSRPAGNYGYTF. The CDR3, as DNA: TGTGCCAGCAGCCGCCCGGCAGGAAACTATGGCTACACCTTC.

The chain employs TRBV7-9 and TRBJ2-7, with D possibly being TRBD2 (5 bases). CDR1 is SEHNR, CDR2 FQNEAQ, per germline (reference sequence). Between the trimmed V and J ends, which lost 1 base and 7 bases, there was a span of 11 bases. The CDR3 extends over 13 amino acids. The CDR3 sequence: CASSLEVAREQYF. The DNA for the CDR3 is TGTGCCAGCAGCTTAGAGGTAGCGCGTGAGCAGTACTTC.

With respect to this clone: In the same sample, other DNA sequences code for this CDR3. The genes are TRBV7-9 and TRBJ2-7; a weak D match, TRBD2 (5 bases). The CDR3 is 15 amino acids. V gave up 0 bases and J gave up 2 bases, with 11 bases separating them. CDR1 and CDR2 from the germline V gene are SEHNR and FQNEAQ (reference sequence). This CDR3 is CASSLASGGTYEQYF. CDR3 bases: TGTGCCAGCAGCTTAGCTAGTGGAGGAACCTACGAGCAGTACTTC.

The rearrangement links TRBV19 to TRBJ1-4; 9 bases fit TRBD1. There are 16 residues in the CDR3. Trimming removed 4 bases from V and 6 bases from J; junction bases left unmatched: 9. Germline V gene lookup returns CDR1 LNHDA and CDR2 SQIVND (reference sequence). CDR3 nucleotide sequence: TGTGCCAGTAGTAAGACACAGGGGGCAGGAGATGAAAAACTGTTTTTT. It yields the protein CASSKTQGAGDEKLFF.

The DNA of the CDR3 is TGTGCCAGCAGCTTTCGAGGGACGGGAGAGGAGACCCAGTACTTC. Its protein product is CASSFRGTGEETQYF. The rearrangement uses TRBV5-8 and TRBJ2-5, with D tentatively TRBD2 (6 bases). The germline V gene encodes CDR1 SGHTS and CDR2 YDEGEE. The length of the CDR3 is 15 residues. Trimming removed 2 bases at V and 5 bases at J, with 16 bases between.

This clone has only one observation. This chain joins TRBV5-1 and TRBJ2-3, with D possibly being TRBD2 (5 bases). This CDR3 has 14 residues. Germline values: CDR1 SGHRS, CDR2 YFSETQ. The germline V and J ends were trimmed by 3 bases and 1 base, with 9 bases remaining between them. The CDR3, as DNA: TGCGCCAGCAGCTATACTAGTGGCACAGATACGCAGTATTTT. Protein product: CASSYTSGTDTQYF.

The sample holds a few counts of this clone. J is TRBJ1-2 and V is TRBV11-2; a possible D gene is TRBD1 (6 bases). Trimming took 5 bases from V and 0 from J, leaving 25 bases between them. Germline assignment: CDR1 SGHAT and CDR2 FQNNGV. The CDR3 totals 19 residues. CDR3 residues: CASSPRGGGAVESNYGYTF. The CDR3 DNA reads TGTGCCAGCAGCCCCCGGGGGGGCGGGGCTGTCGAGTCTAACTATGGCTACACCTTC.

Regarding this clone: The junction departs from the called germline gene at one end, perhaps through a read error. The genes are TRBV11-3 and TRBJ2-6, with 10 bases fitting TRBD2. This CDR3 region has 18 residues. From germline, CDR1 is SGHNT and CDR2 YENEEA. The CDR3 here is CASSPGLAAQSGANGLTF. CDR3 coding DNA: TGTGCCAGCAGCCCCGGACTAGCGGCTCAATCTGGGGCCAACGGCCTGACTTTC.

CDR3 loop: CASSPGGGQPQHF. CDR3 bases: TGTGCCAGCTCACCGGGAGGCGGTCAGCCCCAGCATTTT. The chain has TRBV18 and TRBJ1-5; D is undetermined. This CDR3 is 13 amino acids long. Germline values: CDR1 KGHSH, CDR2 LQKENI. Trimming took off 3 bases at V and 6 bases at J, with 9 bases between the two ends. Together with reference TRBV18 and TRBJ1-5, the CDR3 gives the full variable domain: NAGVMQNPRHLVRRRGQEARLRCSPMKGHSHVYWYRQLPEEGLKFMVYLQKENIIDESGMPKERFSAEFPKEGPSILRIQQVVRGDSAAYFCASSPGGGQPQHFGDGTRLSIL.

The chain carries TRBV7-2 and TRBJ1-1; D gene ambiguous. The CDR3 has 13 residues. V lost 5 bases and J 5 bases, leaving 12 bases between the germline ends. CDR1 is SGHTA, CDR2 FQGNSA, per germline. DNA of the CDR3: TGTGCCAGCAGCCCAGGAGGGCAGACTGAAGCTTTCTTT. This translates into CASSPGGQTEAFF.

The V gene is TRBV4-1, the J gene TRBJ1-3; D call uncertain. Germline CDR1 is MGHRA and CDR2 is YSYEKL. Between the trimmed V and J ends, which lost 2 bases and 2 bases, there was a span of 10 bases. The length of the CDR3 is 15 residues. The CDR3 DNA reads TGCGCCAGCAGCCAATGGGGAGGAACTGGAAACACCATATATTTT. It specifies CASSQWGGTGNTIYF.

The rearrangement joins TRBV19 to TRBJ2-5; 8 positions match TRBD1. CDR1 and CDR2 from the germline V gene are LNHDA and SQIVND (reference sequence). The CDR3 spans 15 residues. Losses at the gene ends were 4 bases for V and 3 bases for J; bases not matched to a gene: 7. CDR3 sequence: CASSSLRTGKETQYF. CDR3 nucleotide sequence: TGTGCCAGTAGTAGCTTACGGACAGGGAAAGAGACCCAGTACTTC.

The chain couples TRBV15 to TRBJ1-1; D call uncertain. Trimming shortened V by 0 bases and J by 4 bases, and 6 bases separated the two germline ends. Germline CDR1 is LNHNV and CDR2 is YYDKDF (reference sequence). CDR3 length: 13 residues. Here the CDR3 reads CATSRDVGTEAFF. Here the CDR3 DNA reads TGTGCCACCAGCAGAGATGTCGGCACTGAAGCTTTCTTT.

This rearrangement joins TRBV5-6 to TRBJ2-2; tentative D call: TRBD1 (5 bases). V lost 1 base and J lost 7, with 20 bases in between. The CDR3 covers 17 residues. Germline lookup yields CDR1 SGHDT and CDR2 YYEEEE. DNA for the CDR3: TGTGCCAGCAGCTTGAACGGACAAGCGATTAGGGACGGGGAGCTGTTTTTT. This translates into CASSLNGQAIRDGELFF.

The V call is TRBV11-2, the J call TRBJ2-2; D possibly corresponds to TRBD1 (6 bases). The CDR3 covers 16 residues. Germline V gives CDR1 SGHAT, CDR2 FQNNGV. V shed 5 bases and J shed 4 bases, with 17 bases lying between them. The CDR3 reads CASSPPDSRGTGELFF. CDR3 DNA: TGTGCCAGCAGCCCCCCGGACAGCCGAGGCACCGGGGAGCTGTTTTTT.

The V call is TRBV6-1, the J call TRBJ2-7, with D possibly TRBD1 on 6 matching bases. Germline V CDR1 and CDR2: MNHNS, SASEGT. This CDR3 has 14 amino acids. The V end was cut by 7 bases, the J end by 3 bases, with 16 bases between. The CDR3, as DNA: TGTGCCAGCACAACGCGAGGACAGAGCTACGAGCAGTACTTC. It translates to CASTTRGQSYEQYF.

Here the CDR3 DNA reads TGTGCCAGCAGAAAAGGGACAGGGACTGGAAACACCATATATTTT. This encodes CASRKGTGTGNTIYF. V and J are TRBV5-8 and TRBJ1-3, with 9 bases lining up with TRBD1. Trimming took 5 bases from V and 2 from J; bases not matched to a gene: 5. Germline V gene data show CDR1 as SGHTS and CDR2 as YDEGEE. This CDR3 is built from 15 residues.

The rearrangement links TRBV7-9 to TRBJ2-1, with 11 nucleotides matching TRBD1. There are 13 residues in the CDR3. The junction had 1 base not matched to a gene; V was cut back by 1 base and J by 11 bases. CDR1 SEHNR and CDR2 FQNEAQ come from the germline V gene (reference sequence). CDR3 residues: CASSLGDRGKQFF. The CDR3 DNA is TGTGCCAGCAGCTTAGGGGACAGGGGGAAGCAGTTCTTC.

The V call is TRBV9, the J call TRBJ2-1; 12 bases agree with TRBD2. The germline gives CDR1 SGDLS, CDR2 YYNGEE. V gave up 0 bases and J gave up 8 bases; unmatched junction bases: 6. The CDR3 is made up of 16 amino acids. In DNA, the CDR3 is TGTGCCAGCAGCGTAGTTCCTAGCGGGAGGGCCTATGAGCAGTTCTTC. The encoded protein is CASSVVPSGRAYEQFF.

The rearrangement links TRBV6-1 to TRBJ2-7; TRBD2 agrees at 7 bases. From germline, CDR1 is MNHNS and CDR2 SASEGT. The V segment lost 6 bases and the J segment 7 bases; nucleotides outside the gene matches: 15. The CDR3 length is 15 residues. The CDR3 DNA reads as TGTGCCAGCAGACTTTCCCGGGCAGGGAGGGGAGAGCAGTACTTC. Its translation: CASRLSRAGRGEQYF.

The chain employs TRBV10-3 and TRBJ2-5; maybe TRBD1 (6 bases). The CDR3 is made up of 16 amino acids. Germline CDR1 is ENHRY and CDR2 is SYGVKD. Trimming removed 3 bases at V and 4 bases at J, with 18 bases between. The chain's CDR3 is CAISDTSGDPRETQYF. CDR3 nucleotide sequence: TGTGCCATCAGTGACACCTCAGGGGACCCAAGAGAGACCCAGTACTTC.

This clone was recorded a few times. This chain connects TRBV10-3 to TRBJ2-5, with D tentatively TRBD2 (6 bases). The V end was cut by 10 bases, the J end by 5 bases, with 26 bases between. Germline loops: CDR1 ENHRY, CDR2 SYGVKD. The CDR3 spans 16 residues. DNA of the CDR3: TGTGCCACCGGGCCTGGGCGGGACCCCTCCGGGGAGACCCAGTACTTC. It encodes CATGPGRDPSGETQYF.

The V and J genes are TRBV2 and TRBJ1-4; no definite D call. Germline V gene lookup returns CDR1 SNHLY and CDR2 FYNNEI. Trimming cost V 8 bases and J 4 bases, with 11 bases left between them. The CDR3 spans 13 residues. CDR3 sequence: CASAREVNEKLFF. For the CDR3, the DNA is TGTGCCAGCGCCCGCGAAGTTAATGAAAAACTGTTTTTT.

The chain joins TRBV9 to TRBJ2-5; perhaps TRBD2 as D (6 bases). This CDR3 contains 18 residues. The V gene's germline CDR1 is SGDLS and CDR2 YYNGEE. Deletions cut 1 base from V and 5 bases from J, with 24 bases between. CDR3 region: CASSVPRDAGGADETQYF. In nucleotides, the CDR3 is TGTGCCAGCAGCGTACCCCGGGACGCCGGCGGGGCTGACGAGACCCAGTACTTC.

The CDR3 protein is CATSTYTDTQYF. CDR3 nucleotide sequence: TGTGCCACCAGCACCTACACAGATACGCAGTATTTT. The chain couples TRBV15 to TRBJ2-3; D not resolved. Trimming took 4 bases from V and 2 from J, leaving 4 bases between them. Germline values: CDR1 LNHNV, CDR2 YYDKDF (reference sequence). This CDR3 spans 12 amino acids.

V gene TRBV30 combines with J gene TRBJ2-2; the match to TRBD2 covers 10 bases. The CDR3 has 15 amino acids. Germline V gene lookup returns CDR1 GTSNPN and CDR2 SVGIG (reference sequence). The V gene end was trimmed by 6 bases and the J gene end by 4 bases; junction bases not matched to a gene: 8. CDR3 residues: CACSGTSESTGELFF. The CDR3 coding sequence is TGTGCCTGCTCGGGGACTAGCGAGAGCACCGGGGAGCTGTTTTTT.

In its sample, this clone was seen a few times. V is TRBV7-3 and J is TRBJ1-6; TRBD1 matches 7 bases. Germline V lookup: CDR1 SGHTA, CDR2 FQGTGA. This CDR3 spans 15 amino acids. With V trimmed by 5 bases and J by 7 bases, 8 bases remained unmatched. The DNA of the CDR3 is TGTGCCAGCAGCGGGTACGACAGGGTCAATTCACCCCTCCACTTT. Translation gives CASSGYDRVNSPLHF.

V is TRBV15 and J is TRBJ1-2; D gene uncertain. The germline CDR1 and CDR2 sequences are LNHNV and YYDKDF (reference sequence). V lost 0 bases and J 4 bases, leaving 12 bases between the germline ends. CDR3 length: 15 residues. CDR3: CATSRDPYAGYGYTF. The CDR3 DNA reads as TGTGCCACCAGCAGAGATCCGTACGCCGGCTATGGCTACACCTTC.